The present entry profiles one T cell receptor (beta chain) with its context. Its matching antigen is unknown. These data belong to a study of neurological immune-mediated disorders. Study-wide results and limits: Association of the multiple sclerosis repertoire cluster with clinical or MRI features was not observed for any feature.

The output of every sequencing run, over 190 million TCR-beta sequences, came from 15-18 subjects. TCRdb redid the calling of the 5' RACE reads with MiXCR, one entry per CDR3 protein. The sample includes approximately 65,000 distinct CDR3 sequences, more than 3.5% of them seen just once. Germline V gives CDR1 ENHRY, CDR2 SYGVKD. V was shortened by 5 bases and J by 7 bases, with 17 bases between the two germline ends. The CDR3 has 14 residues. The source material was PBMCs. The origin of this receptor is a man aged 50 to 60 with multiple sclerosis. V usage is TRBV10-3 and J usage is TRBJ1-2; D may be TRBD1 (6 bases). The CDR3 is CAISRTGSEAGYTF. Written as DNA, the CDR3 is TGTGCCATCAGTAGAACAGGGTCGGAGGCTGGCTACACCTTC.